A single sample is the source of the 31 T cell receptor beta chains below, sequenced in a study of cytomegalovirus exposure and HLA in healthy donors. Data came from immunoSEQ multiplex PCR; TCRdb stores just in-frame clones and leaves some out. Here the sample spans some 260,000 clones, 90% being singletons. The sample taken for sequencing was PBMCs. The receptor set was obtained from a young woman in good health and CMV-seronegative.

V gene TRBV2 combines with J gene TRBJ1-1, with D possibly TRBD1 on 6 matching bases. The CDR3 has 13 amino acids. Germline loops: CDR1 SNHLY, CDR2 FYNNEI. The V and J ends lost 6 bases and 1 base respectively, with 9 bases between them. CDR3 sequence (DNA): TGTGCCAGCAGAGGGACAAAGAACACTGAAGCTTTCTTT. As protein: CASRGTKNTEAFF.

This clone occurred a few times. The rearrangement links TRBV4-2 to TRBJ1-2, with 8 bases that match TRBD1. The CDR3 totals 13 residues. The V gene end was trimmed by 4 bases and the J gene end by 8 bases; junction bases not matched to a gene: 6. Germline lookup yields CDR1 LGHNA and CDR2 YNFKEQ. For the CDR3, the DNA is TGTGCCAGCAGCCTTGGACAGGGAGACGGCTACACCTTC. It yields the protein CASSLGQGDGYTF.

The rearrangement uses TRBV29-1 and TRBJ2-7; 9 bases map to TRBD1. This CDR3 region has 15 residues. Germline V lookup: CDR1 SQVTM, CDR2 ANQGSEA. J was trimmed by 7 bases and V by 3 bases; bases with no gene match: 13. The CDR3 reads CSVEWVGTGLGEQYF. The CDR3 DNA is TGCAGCGTTGAGTGGGTGGGGACAGGGTTAGGGGAGCAGTACTTC.

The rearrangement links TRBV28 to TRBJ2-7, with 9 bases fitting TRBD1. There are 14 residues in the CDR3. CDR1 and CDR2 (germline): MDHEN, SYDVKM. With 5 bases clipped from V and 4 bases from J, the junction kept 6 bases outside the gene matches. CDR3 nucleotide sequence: TGTGCCAGCAGTGCCCGACAGGGGGTTTACGAGCAGTACTTC. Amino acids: CASSARQGVYEQYF. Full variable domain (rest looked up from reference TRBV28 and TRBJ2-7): DVKVTQSSRYLVKRTGEKVFLECVQDMDHENMFWYRQDPGLGLRLIYFSYDVKMKEKGDIPEGYSVSREKKERFSLILESASTNQTSMYLCASSARQGVYEQYFGPGTRLTVT.

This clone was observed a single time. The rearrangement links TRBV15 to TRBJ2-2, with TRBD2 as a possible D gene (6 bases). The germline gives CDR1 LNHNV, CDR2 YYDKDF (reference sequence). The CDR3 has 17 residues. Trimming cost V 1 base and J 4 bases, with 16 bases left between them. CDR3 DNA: TGTGCCACCAGCAGAGTCCGGTCGGGGGTGAGCACCGGGGAGCTGTTTTTT. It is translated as CATSRVRSGVSTGELFF.

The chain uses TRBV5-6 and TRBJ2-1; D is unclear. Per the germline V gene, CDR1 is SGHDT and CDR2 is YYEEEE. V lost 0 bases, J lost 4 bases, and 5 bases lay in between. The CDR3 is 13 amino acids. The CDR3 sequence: CASSLERYNEQFF. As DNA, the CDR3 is TGTGCCAGCAGCTTGGAAAGATACAATGAGCAGTTCTTC.

CDR3 DNA sequence: TGTGCCAGTAGAGCAGGAGACAGGGGGGGGACTGAAGCTTTCTTT. It yields the protein CASRAGDRGGTEAFF. The chain carries TRBV19 and TRBJ1-1, with 9 positions matching TRBD1. V gave up 6 bases and J gave up 5 bases; unmatched junction bases: 10. The CDR3 is 15 residues long. The germline V gene has CDR1 LNHDA and CDR2 SQIVND (reference sequence).

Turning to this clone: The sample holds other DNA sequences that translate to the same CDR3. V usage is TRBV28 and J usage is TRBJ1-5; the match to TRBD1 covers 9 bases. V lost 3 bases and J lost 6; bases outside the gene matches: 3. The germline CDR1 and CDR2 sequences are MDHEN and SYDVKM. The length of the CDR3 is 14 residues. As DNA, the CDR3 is TGTGCCAGCAGTTTGGGACAGGGTTCTCAGCCCCAGCATTTT. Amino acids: CASSLGQGSQPQHF.

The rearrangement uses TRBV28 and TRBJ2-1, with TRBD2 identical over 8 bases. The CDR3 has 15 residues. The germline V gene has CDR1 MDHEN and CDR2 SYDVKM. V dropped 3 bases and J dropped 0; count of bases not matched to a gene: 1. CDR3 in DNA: TGTGCCAGCAGTTTCCGGGGGGGCTCCTACAATGAGCAGTTCTTC. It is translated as CASSFRGGSYNEQFF.

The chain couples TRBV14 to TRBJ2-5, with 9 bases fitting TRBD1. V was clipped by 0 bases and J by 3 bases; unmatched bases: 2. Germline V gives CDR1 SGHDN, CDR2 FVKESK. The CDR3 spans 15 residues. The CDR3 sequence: CASSQDWTGEETQYF. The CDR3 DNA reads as TGTGCCAGCAGCCAAGATTGGACAGGGGAAGAGACCCAGTACTTC.

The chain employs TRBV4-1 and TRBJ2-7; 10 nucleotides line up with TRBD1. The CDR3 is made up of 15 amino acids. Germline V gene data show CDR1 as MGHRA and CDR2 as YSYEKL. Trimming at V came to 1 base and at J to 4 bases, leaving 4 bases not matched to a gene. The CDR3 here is CASSQGRDRGYEQYF. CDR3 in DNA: TGCGCCAGCAGCCAAGGGAGGGACAGGGGTTACGAGCAGTACTTC.

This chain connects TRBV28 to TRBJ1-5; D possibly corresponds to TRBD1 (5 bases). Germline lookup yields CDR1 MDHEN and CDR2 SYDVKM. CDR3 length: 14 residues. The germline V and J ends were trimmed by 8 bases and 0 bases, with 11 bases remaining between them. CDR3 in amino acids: CASEGDDSNQPQHF. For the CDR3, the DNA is TGTGCCAGCGAAGGGGACGATAGCAATCAGCCCCAGCATTTT.

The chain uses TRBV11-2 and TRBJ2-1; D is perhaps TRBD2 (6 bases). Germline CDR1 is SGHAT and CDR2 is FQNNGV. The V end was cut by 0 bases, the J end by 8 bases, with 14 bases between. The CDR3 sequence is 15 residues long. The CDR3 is CASSLDIGGRDEQFF. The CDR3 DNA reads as TGTGCCAGCAGCTTAGATATAGGAGGGCGGGATGAGCAGTTCTTC.

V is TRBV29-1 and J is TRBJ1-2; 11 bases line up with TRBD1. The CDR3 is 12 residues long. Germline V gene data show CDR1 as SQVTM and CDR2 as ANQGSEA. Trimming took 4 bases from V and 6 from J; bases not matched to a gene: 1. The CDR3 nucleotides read TGCAGCGTTGGGACAGGGGGCGATGGCTACACCTTC. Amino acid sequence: CSVGTGGDGYTF.

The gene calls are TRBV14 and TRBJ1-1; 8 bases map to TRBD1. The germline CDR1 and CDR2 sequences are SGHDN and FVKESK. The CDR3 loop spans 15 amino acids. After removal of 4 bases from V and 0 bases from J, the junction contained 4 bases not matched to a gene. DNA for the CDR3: TGTGCCAGCAGCCCTCAGGGGGCTCTGAACACTGAAGCTTTCTTT. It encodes CASSPQGALNTEAFF. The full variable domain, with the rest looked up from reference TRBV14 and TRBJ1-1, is EAGVTQFPSHSVIEKGQTVTLRCDPISGHDNLYWYRRVMGKEIKFLLHFVKESKQDESGMPNNRFLAERTGGTYSTLKVQPAELEDSGVYFCASSPQGALNTEAFFGQGTRLTVV.

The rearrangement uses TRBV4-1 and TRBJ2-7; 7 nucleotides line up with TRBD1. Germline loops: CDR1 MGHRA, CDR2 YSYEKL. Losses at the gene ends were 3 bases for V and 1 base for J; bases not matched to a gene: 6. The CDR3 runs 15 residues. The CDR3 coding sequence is TGCGCCAGCAGCCAGGAACAGGGGCGTTCCTACGAGCAGTACTTC. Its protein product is CASSQEQGRSYEQYF.

In nucleotides, the CDR3 is TGCGCCAGCAGCCGTGACAGGGGGTACACTGAAGCTTTCTTT. It codes for CASSRDRGYTEAFF. The chain carries TRBV5-1 and TRBJ1-1; TRBD1 aligns across 9 bases. The CDR3 is 14 amino acids. Germline V CDR1 and CDR2: SGHRS, YFSETQ. V trimming: 4 bases; J trimming: 3 bases; junction bases outside the gene matches: 4.

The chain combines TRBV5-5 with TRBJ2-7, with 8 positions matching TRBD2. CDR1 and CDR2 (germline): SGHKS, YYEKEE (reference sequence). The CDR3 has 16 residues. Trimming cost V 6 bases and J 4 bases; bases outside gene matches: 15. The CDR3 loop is CASKEKIAGSIYEQYF. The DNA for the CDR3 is TGTGCCAGCAAGGAGAAAATAGCGGGATCAATTTACGAGCAGTACTTC.

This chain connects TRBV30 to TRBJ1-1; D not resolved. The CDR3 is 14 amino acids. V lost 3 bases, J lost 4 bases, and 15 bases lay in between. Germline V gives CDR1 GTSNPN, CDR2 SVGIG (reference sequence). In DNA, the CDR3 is TGTGCCTGGAGCGGCGCCATGGAAGGCACTGAAGCTTTCTTT. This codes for CAWSGAMEGTEAFF.

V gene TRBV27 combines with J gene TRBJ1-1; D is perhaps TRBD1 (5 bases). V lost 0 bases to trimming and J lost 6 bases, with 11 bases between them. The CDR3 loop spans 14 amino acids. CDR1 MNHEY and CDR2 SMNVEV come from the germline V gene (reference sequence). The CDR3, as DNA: TGTGCCAGCAGTTTATCCCAATTGGGGCCTGAAGCTTTCTTT. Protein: CASSLSQLGPEAFF.

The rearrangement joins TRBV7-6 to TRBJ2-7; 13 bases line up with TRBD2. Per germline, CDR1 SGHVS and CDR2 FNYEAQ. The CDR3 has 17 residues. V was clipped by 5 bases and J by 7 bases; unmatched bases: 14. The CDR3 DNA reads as TGTGCCAGCAGCCGAACTACCGGACTAGCGGGAGAACTTGAGCAGTACTTC. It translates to CASSRTTGLAGELEQYF.

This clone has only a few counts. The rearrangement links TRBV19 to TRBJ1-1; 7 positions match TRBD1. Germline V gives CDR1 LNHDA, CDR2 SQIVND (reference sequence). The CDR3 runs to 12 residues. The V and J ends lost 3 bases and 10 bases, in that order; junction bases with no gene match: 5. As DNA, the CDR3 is TGTGCCAGTAGTATTGGGCAGGGGGGAGCTTTCTTT. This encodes CASSIGQGGAFF.

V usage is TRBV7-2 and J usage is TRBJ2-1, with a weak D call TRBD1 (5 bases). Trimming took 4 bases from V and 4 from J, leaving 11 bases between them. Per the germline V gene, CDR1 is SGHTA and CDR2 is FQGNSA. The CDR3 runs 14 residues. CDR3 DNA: TGTGCCAGCAGCTCGGACATCCTATACAATGAGCAGTTCTTC. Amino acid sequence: CASSSDILYNEQFF.

The CDR3 sequence: CASTPTGGGTDTQYF. CDR3 DNA: TGTGCCAGCACACCTACAGGGGGCGGCACAGATACGCAGTATTTT. The V call is TRBV28, the J call TRBJ2-3; TRBD1 matches at 9 bases. J gave up 1 base and V 7 bases, and 6 bases lay outside the gene matches. Germline assignment: CDR1 MDHEN and CDR2 SYDVKM. This CDR3 has 15 amino acids. The entire variable domain, with the rest obtained from reference TRBV28 and TRBJ2-3, is as follows: DVKVTQSSRYLVKRTGEKVFLECVQDMDHENMFWYRQDPGLGLRLIYFSYDVKMKEKGDIPEGYSVSREKKERFSLILESASTNQTSMYLCASTPTGGGTDTQYFGPGTRLTVL.

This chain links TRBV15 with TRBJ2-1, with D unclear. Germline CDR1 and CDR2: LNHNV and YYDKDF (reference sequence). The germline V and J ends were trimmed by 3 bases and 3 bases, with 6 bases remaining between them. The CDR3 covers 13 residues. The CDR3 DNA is TGTGCCACCAGCAGGGTGATCTACAATGAGCAGTTCTTC. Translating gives CATSRVIYNEQFF.

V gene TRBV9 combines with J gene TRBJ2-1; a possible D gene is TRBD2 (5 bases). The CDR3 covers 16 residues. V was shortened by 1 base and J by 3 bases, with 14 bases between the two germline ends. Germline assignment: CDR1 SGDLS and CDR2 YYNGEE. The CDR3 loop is CASSVSQRTLYNEQFF. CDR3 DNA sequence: TGTGCCAGCAGCGTATCCCAGCGGACCCTCTACAATGAGCAGTTCTTC.

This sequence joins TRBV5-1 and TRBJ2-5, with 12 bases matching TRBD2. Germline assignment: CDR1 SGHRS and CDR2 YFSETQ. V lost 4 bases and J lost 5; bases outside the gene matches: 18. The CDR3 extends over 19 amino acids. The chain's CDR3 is CASSAPRGRLAGVSETQYF. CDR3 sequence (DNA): TGCGCCAGCAGCGCCCCCCGGGGGAGACTAGCGGGAGTTTCGGAGACCCAGTACTTC.

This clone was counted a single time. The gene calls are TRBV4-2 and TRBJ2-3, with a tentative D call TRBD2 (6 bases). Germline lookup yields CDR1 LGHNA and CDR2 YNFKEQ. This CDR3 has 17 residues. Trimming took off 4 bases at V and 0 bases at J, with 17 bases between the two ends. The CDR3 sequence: CASSPLGIAGSTDTQYF. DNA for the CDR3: TGTGCCAGCAGCCCCCTCGGTATTGCGGGGAGCACAGATACGCAGTATTTT.

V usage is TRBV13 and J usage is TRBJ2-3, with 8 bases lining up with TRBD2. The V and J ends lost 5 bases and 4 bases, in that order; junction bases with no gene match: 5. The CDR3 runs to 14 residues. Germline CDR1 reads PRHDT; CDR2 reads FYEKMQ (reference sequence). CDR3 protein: CASSAMTSADTQYF. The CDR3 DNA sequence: TGTGCCAGCAGCGCGATGACTAGCGCAGATACGCAGTATTTT.

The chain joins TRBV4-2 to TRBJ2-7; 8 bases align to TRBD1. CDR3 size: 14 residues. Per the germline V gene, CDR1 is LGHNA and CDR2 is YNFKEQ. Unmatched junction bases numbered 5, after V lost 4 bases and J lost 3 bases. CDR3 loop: CASSPGTGVYEQYF. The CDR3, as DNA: TGTGCCAGCAGCCCGGGGACAGGCGTCTACGAGCAGTACTTC.

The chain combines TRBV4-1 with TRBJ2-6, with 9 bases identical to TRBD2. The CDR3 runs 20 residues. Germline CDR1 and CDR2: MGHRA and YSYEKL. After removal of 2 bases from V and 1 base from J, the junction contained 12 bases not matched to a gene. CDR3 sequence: CASSQRGGEARFSGANVLTF. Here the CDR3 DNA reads TGCGCCAGCAGCCAACGCGGGGGGGAGGCTCGTTTTTCTGGGGCCAACGTCCTGACTTTC.